The 32 T cell receptor beta chains in this list originate from one sample, sequenced in a study of cytomegalovirus exposure and HLA in healthy donors. PCR was performed using 60 Vbeta and 13 Jbeta primers. Sequencing was performed with immunoSEQ multiplex PCR; in TCRdb, only in-frame clones are kept and a portion is missing. This table has about 140,000 clones, approximately 70% appearing once. Sequences were obtained from PBMCs. These receptors came from a woman aged 55-75 years in good health and CMV-seronegative.

In regard to this clone: An end of the junction differs from the germline gene, which may be a read error. The rearrangement links TRBV7-9 to TRBJ1-2, with 11 bases identical to TRBD1. Germline CDR1 SEHNR, CDR2 FQNEAQ (reference sequence). The CDR3 contains 16 residues. CDR3 coding DNA: TGTTCCAGCAGCTTAGGTGTGTGGACAGGGGGCGATGGCTACACCTTC. It yields the protein CSSSLGVWTGGDGYTF.

This sequence joins TRBV7-2 and TRBJ1-6, with D possibly being TRBD1 (5 bases). The V end was cut by 6 bases, the J end by 3 bases, with 9 bases between. Germline V gene lookup returns CDR1 SGHTA and CDR2 FQGNSA. The CDR3 sequence is 14 residues long. The CDR3 DNA sequence: TGTGCCAGCAGACAGACAGACTATAATTCACCCCTCCACTTT. Its translation is CASRQTDYNSPLHF.

On this clone: The junction and the germline gene differ at one end; a read error may be behind it. This chain links TRBV6-1 with TRBJ1-1; possible D gene TRBD1, 5 bases. This CDR3 comprises 17 residues. Germline values: CDR1 MNHNS, CDR2 SASEGT. The CDR3 sequence: CAISVSDTRPMNTEAFF. The CDR3 region has the DNA TGTGCCATCAGTGTTTCGGACACTCGGCCGATGAACACTGAAGCTTTCTTT.

The V gene is TRBV2, the J gene TRBJ1-5, with a possible D match to TRBD1 (5 bases). The CDR3 runs to 15 residues. The V gene lost 0 bases and the J gene lost 5 bases, with 11 bases spanning the gap. Germline loops: CDR1 SNHLY, CDR2 FYNNEI. The CDR3 DNA sequence: TGTGCCAGCAGTGAAGCAGGGCAGGGATATCAGCCCCAGCATTTT. Encoded protein: CASSEAGQGYQPQHF.

This chain joins TRBV9 and TRBJ2-7; 10 nucleotides align to TRBD2. The germline V gene has CDR1 SGDLS and CDR2 YYNGEE. This CDR3 is built from 17 residues. The J segment lost 6 bases and the V segment lost 0 bases, leaving 12 bases of the junction unmatched. For the CDR3, the DNA is TGTGCCAGCAGCGTAGGATCCCAGCGGGAGGGCCGGGGCGAGCAGTACTTC. It codes for CASSVGSQREGRGEQYF.

The rearrangement joins TRBV4-1 to TRBJ2-2; the match to TRBD2 covers 11 bases. The CDR3 loop spans 16 amino acids. Unmatched junction bases numbered 6, after V lost 4 bases and J lost 5 bases. Per the germline V gene, CDR1 is MGHRA and CDR2 is YSYEKL. The DNA of the CDR3 is TGCGCCAGCAGCCTTATAGCGGGAGGGATTACCGGGGAGCTGTTTTTT. Translated: CASSLIAGGITGELFF.

This clone was counted only a few times. The V and J genes are TRBV9 and TRBJ2-3; maybe TRBD2 (6 bases). The CDR3 is 16 amino acids. The germline V and J ends were trimmed by 0 bases and 4 bases, with 15 bases remaining between them. Germline-derived CDR1 and CDR2 are SGDLS and YYNGEE. This CDR3 is CASSVGGGSRADTQYF. Here the CDR3 DNA reads TGTGCCAGCAGCGTAGGGGGAGGATCAAGGGCAGATACGCAGTATTTT.

The rearrangement joins TRBV6-5 to TRBJ2-5; 12 nucleotides line up with TRBD2. Germline V gene data show CDR1 as MNHEY and CDR2 as SVGAGI. The CDR3 covers 16 residues. V lost 4 bases to trimming and J lost 2 bases; unmatched junction nucleotides: 5. CDR3 sequence: CASSSGLAGPQETQYF. In DNA, the CDR3 is TGTGCCAGCAGTTCCGGACTAGCGGGGCCGCAAGAGACCCAGTACTTC.

The chain links TRBV9 to TRBJ2-7; D is unclear. This CDR3 region has 18 residues. Germline CDR1 SGDLS, CDR2 YYNGEE. Trimming cost V 0 bases and J 0 bases, with 19 bases left between them. The CDR3 here is CASSVAPVGGSSSYEQYF. The CDR3 DNA reads TGTGCCAGCAGCGTAGCACCCGTCGGCGGATCTAGCTCCTACGAGCAGTACTTC.

The chain has TRBV5-1 and TRBJ1-2, with a weak D call TRBD1 (5 bases). Looked up from germline, CDR1 is SGHRS and CDR2 is YFSETQ. Trimming removed 0 bases from V and 8 bases from J, with 11 bases in between. The length of the CDR3 is 13 residues. CDR3 in amino acids: CASSLDGRVGYTF. The DNA for the CDR3 is TGCGCCAGCAGCTTGGATGGCAGGGTGGGCTACACCTTC. The full variable domain, its missing parts supplied by reference TRBV5-1 and TRBJ1-2, is KAGVTQTPRYLIKTRGQQVTLSCSPISGHRSVSWYQQTPGQGLQFLFEYFSETQRNKGNFPGRFSGRQFSNSRSEMNVSTLELGDSALYLCASSLDGRVGYTFGSGTRLTVV.

This clone was recorded only once. This chain joins TRBV2 and TRBJ2-7, with D perhaps matching TRBD2 (7 bases). Trimming stripped 2 bases from V and 5 bases from J, with 22 bases between. CDR1 and CDR2 from the germline V gene are SNHLY and FYNNEI. CDR3 length equals 17 residues. This chain's CDR3 is CASSELGGGSLADEQYF. CDR3 DNA sequence: TGTGCCAGCAGTGAATTAGGGGGAGGGTCCCTGGCAGACGAGCAGTACTTC.

The chain carries TRBV4-2 and TRBJ2-3; TRBD2 aligns across 9 bases. In germline, CDR1 is LGHNA, CDR2 YNFKEQ. The CDR3 runs 18 residues. V lost 1 base, J lost 4 bases, and 12 bases stayed unmatched. The CDR3 is CASSQVSLAGGRADTQYF. The CDR3 DNA is TGTGCCAGCAGCCAAGTGTCATTGGCGGGAGGGCGGGCAGATACGCAGTATTTT.

The J gene is TRBJ1-1, the V gene TRBV11-3, with 8 bases identical to TRBD1. Germline CDR1 reads SGHNT; CDR2 reads YENEEA. V shed 5 bases and J 7 bases; nucleotides not matched to a gene: 6. The CDR3 is 13 amino acids. The CDR3 nucleotides are TGTGCCAGCAGCGTGGACAGGGTGAGTGAAGCTTTCTTT. This codes for CASSVDRVSEAFF. The full variable domain, with the rest looked up from reference TRBV11-3 and TRBJ1-1, is EAGVVQSPRYKIIEKKQPVAFWCNPISGHNTLYWYLQNLGQGPELLIRYENEEAVDDSQLPKDRFSAERLKGVDSTLKIQPAELGDSAVYLCASSVDRVSEAFFGQGTRLTVV.

The V gene is TRBV15, the J gene TRBJ2-1; 10 nucleotides agree with TRBD2. CDR3 length: 15 residues. The trim removed 4 bases at V and 7 bases at J, leaving 7 bases unmatched. Germline CDR1 is LNHNV and CDR2 is YYDKDF (reference sequence). The CDR3 nucleotides read TGTGCCACCAGCACACCGGGACTAGCGAGGAATGAGCAGTTCTTC. Protein sequence: CATSTPGLARNEQFF.

J is TRBJ1-2 and V is TRBV5-1, with 7 bases matching TRBD1. CDR3 length: 14 residues. CDR1 SGHRS and CDR2 YFSETQ come from the germline V gene. Losses at the gene ends were 6 bases for V and 5 bases for J; bases not matched to a gene: 10. CDR3 amino acids: CASTDTGAGYGYTF. The CDR3 region has the DNA TGCGCCAGCACCGATACAGGGGCCGGGTATGGCTACACCTTC.

J is TRBJ1-3 and V is TRBV6-5; D is possibly TRBD1 (6 bases). The V end lost 5 bases, the J end lost 0 bases, and 11 bases lay between the germline ends. CDR1 is MNHEY, CDR2 SVGAGI, per germline. The CDR3 totals 15 residues. CDR3 sequence reads: CASSRRGFSGNTIYF. DNA for the CDR3: TGTGCCAGCAGTCGCAGGGGATTCTCTGGAAACACCATATATTTT.

The chain carries TRBV5-1 and TRBJ1-2, with D perhaps matching TRBD1 (5 bases). This CDR3 is 15 amino acids long. The germline CDR1 and CDR2 sequences are SGHRS and YFSETQ. Trimming took 0 bases from V and 8 from J, leaving 17 bases between them. The CDR3 here is CASSLAPGGVNGYTF. CDR3 DNA: TGCGCCAGCAGCTTGGCCCCTGGGGGGGTTAACGGCTACACCTTC. Full variable domain (outside the CDR3, taken from reference TRBV5-1 and TRBJ1-2): KAGVTQTPRYLIKTRGQQVTLSCSPISGHRSVSWYQQTPGQGLQFLFEYFSETQRNKGNFPGRFSGRQFSNSRSEMNVSTLELGDSALYLCASSLAPGGVNGYTFGSGTRLTVV.

The rearrangement uses TRBV29-1 and TRBJ2-5, with TRBD2 matching over 8 bases. Matching the DNA end better, TRBJ2-7 makes the J call doubtful. The V gene's germline CDR1 is SQVTM and CDR2 ANQGSEA. This CDR3 spans 15 amino acids. The DNA for the CDR3 is TGCAGCGTTGTGTCCAGCGGGGGACCGCCCTACGAGCAGTACTTC. It yields the protein CSVVSSGGPPYEQYF.

The J gene is TRBJ2-7, the V gene TRBV14; 12 nucleotides agree with TRBD2. Germline lookup yields CDR1 SGHDN and CDR2 FVKESK. With V trimmed by 5 bases and J by 1 base, 6 bases remained unmatched. This CDR3 contains 16 residues. CDR3 sequence (DNA): TGTGCCAGCAGCGGAATACTAGCGGGAGGTTCCTACGAGCAGTACTTC. This encodes CASSGILAGGSYEQYF. Complete variable domain (other parts from reference TRBV14 and TRBJ2-7): EAGVTQFPSHSVIEKGQTVTLRCDPISGHDNLYWYRRVMGKEIKFLLHFVKESKQDESGMPNNRFLAERTGGTYSTLKVQPAELEDSGVYFCASSGILAGGSYEQYFGPGTRLTVT.

This rearrangement joins TRBV11-3 to TRBJ2-1, with 9 bases lining up with TRBD2. Germline trimming cut 5 bases from V and 7 bases from J; bases unmatched to any gene: 15. The V gene's germline CDR1 is SGHNT and CDR2 YENEEA. There are 17 residues in the CDR3. CDR3: CASSPWGVSGSRNEQFF. The CDR3 coding sequence is TGTGCCAGCAGCCCCTGGGGGGTTAGCGGGAGTCGGAATGAGCAGTTCTTC.

This chain connects TRBV6-5 to TRBJ2-2; TRBD2 is a possible D gene (6 bases). The CDR3 is 12 amino acids. V lost 6 bases to trimming and J lost 4 bases, with 6 bases between them. CDR1 MNHEY and CDR2 SVGAGI come from the germline V gene. Written as DNA, the CDR3 is TGTGCCAGCAGGGAGGGCACCGGGGAGCTGTTTTTT. This codes for CASREGTGELFF.

This chain connects TRBV7-2 to TRBJ2-3, with a possible D match to TRBD2 (6 bases). This CDR3 comprises 16 residues. Per germline, CDR1 SGHTA and CDR2 FQGNSA. The V end was cut by 4 bases, the J end by 1 base, with 15 bases between. For the CDR3, the DNA is TGTGCCAGCAGCTGGACAAGGGCTAGCGGCACAGATACGCAGTATTTT. Amino acids: CASSWTRASGTDTQYF.

The rearrangement links TRBV7-2 to TRBJ1-2, with D maybe TRBD1 (6 bases). With 1 base removed from V and 4 bases from J, the gap between germline ends came to 13 bases. The length of the CDR3 is 15 residues. Germline CDR1 reads SGHTA; CDR2 reads FQGNSA. The CDR3 protein is CASSLGTAQGYGYTF. The CDR3 nucleotides are TGTGCCAGCAGCTTAGGGACAGCCCAGGGCTATGGCTACACCTTC. Full variable domain (remainder filled in from reference TRBV7-2 and TRBJ1-2): GAGVSQSPSNKVTEKGKDVELRCDPISGHTALYWYRQSLGQGLEFLIYFQGNSAPDKSGLPSDRFSAERTGGSVSTLTIQRTQQEDSAVYLCASSLGTAQGYGYTFGSGTRLTVV.

This clone was found a few times. The chain has TRBV6-5 and TRBJ2-3, with 10 bases identical to TRBD1. The germline V gene encodes CDR1 MNHEY and CDR2 SVGAGI. There are 15 residues in the CDR3. J gave up 4 bases and V 6 bases, and 7 bases lay outside the gene matches. The DNA of the CDR3 is TGTGCCAGCAGCATAGACAGGGGGCGGGCAGATACGCAGTATTTT. This translates into CASSIDRGRADTQYF.

This clone has only a few counts. The V and J genes are TRBV19 and TRBJ2-7, with a possible D match to TRBD1 (5 bases). The CDR3 extends over 17 amino acids. Germline V gives CDR1 LNHDA, CDR2 SQIVND (reference sequence). Deletions cut 9 bases from V and 8 bases from J, with 32 bases between. In DNA, the CDR3 is TGTGCCAGCGCCCATGATTTCAGGGTTTCATCCAGGGCGCAGCAGTACTTC. This translates into CASAHDFRVSSRAQQYF.

In this sample, this clone turned up many times. V usage is TRBV5-1 and J usage is TRBJ2-7, with TRBD2 as a possible D gene (5 bases). Germline CDR1 and CDR2: SGHRS and YFSETQ. The CDR3 loop spans 14 amino acids. V shed 6 bases and J shed 0 bases, with 13 bases lying between them. The CDR3 loop is CASTSDWSSYEQYF. The CDR3 coding sequence is TGCGCCAGCACGTCGGACTGGAGCTCCTACGAGCAGTACTTC. The variable domain in full, with the rest retrieved from reference TRBV5-1 and TRBJ2-7, is KAGVTQTPRYLIKTRGQQVTLSCSPISGHRSVSWYQQTPGQGLQFLFEYFSETQRNKGNFPGRFSGRQFSNSRSEMNVSTLELGDSALYLCASTSDWSSYEQYFGPGTRLTVT.

Points on this clone: Its ends do not fully match the called genes, so a read error is possible. This rearrangement joins TRBV5-1 to TRBJ1-5; D unresolved. There are 15 residues in the CDR3. The germline gives CDR1 SGHRS, CDR2 YFSETQ. CDR3 sequence: CASSFYGQDNQPQHF. The CDR3 DNA sequence: TGTGCCAGCAGCTTTTATGGGCAGGACAATCAGCCCCAGCATTTT.

The chain combines TRBV6-5 with TRBJ1-4, with D possibly TRBD1 on 5 matching bases. V lost 10 bases and J lost 5, with 11 bases in between. The CDR3 spans 12 residues. Germline CDR1 MNHEY, CDR2 SVGAGI. The CDR3 region is CATPGENEKLFF. The CDR3 DNA is TGTGCCACACCGGGGGAGAATGAAAAACTGTTTTTT.

The chain is built from TRBV6-1 and TRBJ1-3, with 10 positions matching TRBD1. Germline V gives CDR1 MNHNS, CDR2 SASEGT. The length of the CDR3 is 13 residues. The V segment lost 10 bases and the J segment 5 bases; nucleotides outside the gene matches: 5. The DNA for the CDR3 is TGTGCCATTTTGGACAGGGGGAGAAACACCATATATTTT. Its translation is CAILDRGRNTIYF.

The chain joins TRBV6-5 to TRBJ1-2, with TRBD1 as a possible D gene (6 bases). CDR1 and CDR2 from the germline V gene are MNHEY and SVGAGI. V dropped 4 bases and J dropped 5 bases, with 11 bases sitting between them. This CDR3 is 13 amino acids long. DNA of the CDR3: TGTGCCAGCAGTTTATCCAGGGGTTATGGCTACACCTTC. This encodes CASSLSRGYGYTF.

This clone was recorded a few times. J is TRBJ2-7 and V is TRBV7-2, with TRBD2 as a possible D gene (6 bases). The CDR3 has 14 amino acids. CDR1 SGHTA and CDR2 FQGNSA come from the germline V gene. The V and J ends lost 4 bases and 3 bases respectively, with 13 bases between them. This chain's CDR3 is CASSSDYPFYEQYF. The CDR3 nucleotides are TGTGCCAGCAGCTCGGACTACCCATTCTACGAGCAGTACTTC.

About this clone itself: This likely comes from a read error, as the CDR3 has no conserved phenylalanine or tryptophan at its end. The chain uses TRBV7-9 and TRBJ1-2; maybe TRBD1 (5 bases). This CDR3 spans 12 amino acids. From germline, CDR1 is SEHNR and CDR2 FQNEAQ (reference sequence). Trimming left V 4 bases short and J 7 bases short, with 10 bases between. DNA for the CDR3: TGTGCCAGCAGCTCCCCAGGGATTGGCTACACCCTC. Its translation is CASSSPGIGYTL.